This is a list of T cell receptor beta chains from one sample in a study of blood T cell repertoires in COVID-19. Clones were sequenced by immunoSEQ multiplex PCR, and TCRdb holds only the in-frame ones, with some missing. The sample includes roughly 100,000 clones, approximately 80% of them seen just once. The source material was peripheral blood. The receptors were gathered from a human donor in a cohort sampled during active COVID-19. Each CDR3 is given with its conserved first and last residue. The order of the fields is D gene, V gene, J gene, clone size, CDR3 DNA, CDR3 protein. The D gene is left open where the match is weak. Clone size is given for some rows only: seen once, a few or many times, or a class if the clone is expanded.

d_call: TRBD1
v_call: TRBV10-1
j_call: TRBJ2-1
clone_size: once
cdr3_nt: TGCGCCAGCAGTGAGTCAAGGGGGCTAGGGAATGAGCAGTTCTTC
cdr3_aa: CASSESRGLGNEQFF

d_call: -
v_call: TRBV15
j_call: TRBJ2-3
clone_size: -
cdr3_nt: TGTGCCACCAGCAGATCAGGGGATAACACAGATACGCAGTATTTT
cdr3_aa: CATSRSGDNTDTQYF

d_call: -
v_call: TRBV14
j_call: TRBJ2-3
clone_size: -
cdr3_nt: TGTGCCAGCAGCCAAGATCGTGCGAATACGCAGTATTTT
cdr3_aa: CASSQDRANTQYF

d_call: -
v_call: TRBV19
j_call: TRBJ1-5
clone_size: -
cdr3_nt: TGTGCCAGTAGTGCAGGGGGCAATCAGCCCCAGCATTTT
cdr3_aa: CASSAGGNQPQHF

d_call: TRBD1
v_call: TRBV5-1
j_call: TRBJ1-2
clone_size: -
cdr3_nt: TGCGCCAGCAGAGGGGACAGCAGGTCCTATGGCTACACCTTC
cdr3_aa: CASRGDSRSYGYTF

d_call: -
v_call: TRBV3-1/TRBV3-2
j_call: TRBJ1-2
clone_size: -
cdr3_nt: TGTGCCAGCAGCCCCCCAGGGGTAAAGAGCAATGGCTACACCTTC
cdr3_aa: CASSPPGVKSNGYTF

d_call: TRBD1
v_call: TRBV14
j_call: TRBJ1-2
clone_size: -
cdr3_nt: TGTGCCAGCAGCCAAGACAGGGGGCAAGGAGGCTACACCTTC
cdr3_aa: CASSQDRGQGGYTF

d_call: TRBD1
v_call: TRBV6-6
j_call: TRBJ1-6
clone_size: -
cdr3_nt: TGTGCCAGCAGCTCGGGACAGCAATCTAATTCACCCCTCCACTTT
cdr3_aa: CASSSGQQSNSPLHF

d_call: TRBD1
v_call: TRBV18
j_call: TRBJ1-2
clone_size: -
cdr3_nt: TGTGCCAGCTCACCCGGACAGGGCAGGGGCTACACCTTC
cdr3_aa: CASSPGQGRGYTF

d_call: TRBD1
v_call: TRBV2
j_call: TRBJ1-2
clone_size: -
cdr3_nt: TGTGCCAGCAGGGGACAGGGGTGGGGCTACACCTTC
cdr3_aa: CASRGQGWGYTF

d_call: -
v_call: TRBV7-9
j_call: TRBJ2-7
clone_size: -
cdr3_nt: TGTGCCAGCAGCTACAGCTTCTACGAGCAGTACTTC
cdr3_aa: CASSYSFYEQYF

d_call: -
v_call: TRBV12-3/TRBV12-4
j_call: TRBJ1-1
clone_size: -
cdr3_nt: TGTGCCAGCAGTTTAGTCCGAGCTGAAGCTTTCTTT
cdr3_aa: CASSLVRAEAFF

d_call: TRBD1
v_call: TRBV7-3
j_call: TRBJ1-1
clone_size: -
cdr3_nt: TGTGCCAGCAGCCCCCGACAGGGAGGGAACACTGAAGCTTTCTTT
cdr3_aa: CASSPRQGGNTEAFF

d_call: TRBD1
v_call: TRBV6-5
j_call: TRBJ2-3
clone_size: -
cdr3_nt: TGTGCCAGCAAAAGGGGGCAAAACACAGATACGCAGTATTTT
cdr3_aa: CASKRGQNTDTQYF

d_call: -
v_call: TRBV11-2
j_call: TRBJ2-3
clone_size: -
cdr3_nt: TGTGCCAGCAGCCGCGGCCGGGGAGATACGCAGTATTTT
cdr3_aa: CASSRGRGDTQYF

d_call: TRBD2
v_call: TRBV10-2
j_call: TRBJ2-7
clone_size: few
cdr3_nt: TGCGCCAGCACCAGAGGGGAGGGATCGCAGCAGTACTTC
cdr3_aa: CASTRGEGSQQYF

d_call: TRBD1
v_call: TRBV4-2
j_call: TRBJ2-1
clone_size: -
cdr3_nt: TGTGCCAGCAGCCAAAGAACGGGACAGCACGAAACCCGTTACAATGAGCAGTTCTTC
cdr3_aa: CASSQRTGQHETRYNEQFF

d_call: TRBD2
v_call: TRBV5-1
j_call: TRBJ2-5
clone_size: -
cdr3_nt: TGCGCCAGCAGCTTGTCACTAGCGGGGGGCAGGGAGACCCAGTACTTC
cdr3_aa: CASSLSLAGGRETQYF

d_call: -
v_call: TRBV2
j_call: TRBJ1-5
clone_size: -
cdr3_nt: TGTGCCAGCAGTCGGGTGGTGGGCAATCAGCCCCAGCATTTT
cdr3_aa: CASSRVVGNQPQHF

d_call: TRBD1
v_call: TRBV9
j_call: TRBJ2-3
clone_size: -
cdr3_nt: TGTGCCAGCAGCGAGCGCCCCGGGACAGCCACAGATACGCAGTATTTT
cdr3_aa: CASSERPGTATDTQYF

d_call: TRBD1
v_call: TRBV19
j_call: TRBJ2-2
clone_size: -
cdr3_nt: TGTGCCAGTAGGCAGGGGGCGAACACCGGGGAGCTGTTTTTT
cdr3_aa: CASRQGANTGELFF

d_call: TRBD2
v_call: TRBV5-4
j_call: TRBJ2-1
clone_size: -
cdr3_nt: TGTGCCAGCAGCTTGGGGACTAGCGGGGGCCGCTACAATGAGCAGTTCTTC
cdr3_aa: CASSLGTSGGRYNEQFF

d_call: TRBD2
v_call: TRBV7-9
j_call: TRBJ2-1
clone_size: few
cdr3_nt: TGTGCCAGCAGCTTAGTAAGCGGGGGAGGAAATGAGCAGTTCTTC
cdr3_aa: CASSLVSGGGNEQFF

d_call: TRBD1
v_call: TRBV27
j_call: TRBJ2-2
clone_size: -
cdr3_nt: TGTGCCAGCAGTTTAGGGACAGGGTTCACCGGGGAGCTGTTTTTT
cdr3_aa: CASSLGTGFTGELFF

d_call: TRBD1
v_call: TRBV27
j_call: TRBJ2-7
clone_size: -
cdr3_nt: TGTGCCAGCAGTCTGTCCCCCGGGACAGGGGTTTTTCCCTACGAGCAGTACTTC
cdr3_aa: CASSLSPGTGVFPYEQYF

d_call: TRBD2
v_call: TRBV18
j_call: TRBJ2-2
clone_size: -
cdr3_nt: TGTGCCAGCTCACCGAGCGGGGCGAACACCGGGGAGCTGTTTTTT
cdr3_aa: CASSPSGANTGELFF

d_call: -
v_call: TRBV6-5
j_call: TRBJ1-1
clone_size: once
cdr3_nt: TGTGCCAGCAGCGATAGACTGGGCACTGAAGCTTTCTTT
cdr3_aa: CASSDRLGTEAFF

d_call: -
v_call: TRBV7-2
j_call: TRBJ2-5
clone_size: -
cdr3_nt: TGTGCCAGCAGCATATACGGGGACTCTCAAGAGACCCAGTACTTC
cdr3_aa: CASSIYGDSQETQYF

d_call: -
v_call: TRBV12-3/TRBV12-4
j_call: TRBJ1-6
clone_size: -
cdr3_nt: TGTGCCAGCAGCCTCCCGCCGGGTTCACCCCTCCACTTT
cdr3_aa: CASSLPPGSPLHF

d_call: -
v_call: TRBV5-1
j_call: TRBJ2-5
clone_size: -
cdr3_nt: TGCGCCAGCAGCTTCGAGTCGGGGGAGACCCAGTACTTC
cdr3_aa: CASSFESGETQYF

d_call: TRBD2
v_call: TRBV24-1
j_call: TRBJ2-3
clone_size: -
cdr3_nt: TGTGCCACCAGTGATTCTAGCGGGGGAAGAGATACGCAGTATTTT
cdr3_aa: CATSDSSGGRDTQYF

d_call: TRBD2
v_call: TRBV27
j_call: TRBJ2-7
clone_size: once
cdr3_nt: TGTGCCAGCAGTTTGATGCGGACTAGCGGCTACGAGCAGTACTTC
cdr3_aa: CASSLMRTSGYEQYF

d_call: TRBD1
v_call: TRBV2
j_call: TRBJ1-1
clone_size: -
cdr3_nt: TGTGCCAGTAGAACAGGGGGCACTGAAGCTTTCTTT
cdr3_aa: CASRTGGTEAFF

d_call: -
v_call: TRBV3-1/TRBV3-2
j_call: TRBJ1-1
clone_size: once
cdr3_nt: TGTGCCAGCAGCCAAGTACAGGGTACCACTGAAGCTTTCTTT
cdr3_aa: CASSQVQGTTEAFF

d_call: -
v_call: TRBV24-1
j_call: TRBJ2-2
clone_size: -
cdr3_nt: TGTGCCACCAGTGAGGGGGGTCCCGGGGAGCTGTTTTTT
cdr3_aa: CATSEGGPGELFF

d_call: -
v_call: TRBV7-9
j_call: TRBJ1-1
clone_size: -
cdr3_nt: TGTGCCAGCAGTCCGCGCGGGGCCGGGGACACTGAAGCTTTCTTT
cdr3_aa: CASSPRGAGDTEAFF

d_call: -
v_call: TRBV20-1
j_call: TRBJ1-1
clone_size: -
cdr3_nt: TGCAGTGTCGACGTCCCAGGGGCCGCTTTCTTT
cdr3_aa: CSVDVPGAAFF

d_call: TRBD1
v_call: TRBV6-5
j_call: TRBJ2-7
clone_size: -
cdr3_nt: TGTGCCAGCAGTACAAAGGGGGCTTTAATCTACGAGCAGTACTTC
cdr3_aa: CASSTKGALIYEQYF

d_call: TRBD1
v_call: TRBV5-6
j_call: TRBJ2-1
clone_size: -
cdr3_nt: TGTGCCAGCAGCCCCCCCCCGGGACAGGGAGGGTATGAGCAGTTCTTC
cdr3_aa: CASSPPPGQGGYEQFF

d_call: TRBD1
v_call: TRBV19
j_call: TRBJ1-5
clone_size: -
cdr3_nt: TGTGCCAGTAGTCGACCGGGACAGGGGGGGGTTCAGCCCCAGCATTTT
cdr3_aa: CASSRPGQGGVQPQHF

d_call: -
v_call: TRBV11-3
j_call: TRBJ2-5
clone_size: -
cdr3_nt: TGTGCCAGCAGCCCCCTGGGCCCTCGGGAGACCCAGTACTTC
cdr3_aa: CASSPLGPRETQYF